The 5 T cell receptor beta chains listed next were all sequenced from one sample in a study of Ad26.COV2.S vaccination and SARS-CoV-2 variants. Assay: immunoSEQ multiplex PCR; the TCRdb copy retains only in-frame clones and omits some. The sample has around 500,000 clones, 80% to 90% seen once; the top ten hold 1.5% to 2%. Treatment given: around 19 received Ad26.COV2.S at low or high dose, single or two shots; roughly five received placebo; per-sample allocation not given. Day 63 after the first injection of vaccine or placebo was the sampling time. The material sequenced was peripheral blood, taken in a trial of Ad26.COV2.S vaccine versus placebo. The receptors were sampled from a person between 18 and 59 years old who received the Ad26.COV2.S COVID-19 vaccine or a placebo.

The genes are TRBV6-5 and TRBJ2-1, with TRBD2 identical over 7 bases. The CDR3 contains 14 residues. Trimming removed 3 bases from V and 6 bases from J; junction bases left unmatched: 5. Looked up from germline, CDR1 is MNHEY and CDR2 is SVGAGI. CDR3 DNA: TGTGCCAGCAGTTATTATGGGGGGGGCAATGAGCAGTTCTTC. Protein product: CASSYYGGGNEQFF.

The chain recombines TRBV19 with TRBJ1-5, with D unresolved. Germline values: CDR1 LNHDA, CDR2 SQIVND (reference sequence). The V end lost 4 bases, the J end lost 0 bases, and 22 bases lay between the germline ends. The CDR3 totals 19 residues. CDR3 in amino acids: CASSRARKGDLYSNQPQHF. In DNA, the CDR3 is TGTGCCAGTAGTAGGGCCCGTAAAGGAGACCTCTATAGCAATCAGCCCCAGCATTTT.

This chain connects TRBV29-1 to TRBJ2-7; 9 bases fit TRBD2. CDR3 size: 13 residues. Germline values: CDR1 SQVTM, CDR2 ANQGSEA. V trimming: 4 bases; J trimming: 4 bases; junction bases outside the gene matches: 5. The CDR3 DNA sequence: TGCAGCGTTGCCGCTAGCGGGACTTACGAGCAGTACTTC. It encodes CSVAASGTYEQYF.

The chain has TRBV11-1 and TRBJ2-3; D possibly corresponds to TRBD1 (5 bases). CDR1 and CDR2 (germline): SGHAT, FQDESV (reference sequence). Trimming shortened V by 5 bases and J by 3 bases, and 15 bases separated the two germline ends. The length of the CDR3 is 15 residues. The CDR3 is CASSPRVLGTDTQYF. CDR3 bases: TGTGCCAGCAGCCCCAGGGTTTTAGGAACAGATACGCAGTATTTT.

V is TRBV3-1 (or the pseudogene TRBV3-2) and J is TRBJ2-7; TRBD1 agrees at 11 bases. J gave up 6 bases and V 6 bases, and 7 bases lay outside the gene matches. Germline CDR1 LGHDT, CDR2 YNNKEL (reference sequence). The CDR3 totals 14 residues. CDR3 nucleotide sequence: TGTGCCAGCAGAAGGTCCGGGACAGGGGGCGAGCAGTACTTC. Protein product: CASRRSGTGGEQYF.